Listed below are T cell receptor beta chains from one sample, sequenced in a study of spatial heterogeneity in lung cancer. TCRdb independently ran MiXCR on the 5' RACE reads; one entry per CDR3 protein. The repertoire has about 48,000 distinct CDR3 sequences, roughly 5% of them found once; the top ten carry 11%. Sequenced material: PBMCs, taken at surgery. These receptors were obtained from a male donor with early-stage non-small cell lung cancer. Both conserved end residues are part of each CDR3. D genes are given only for firm matches. Some rows have no size entry. The others give once, few or many, or a class for an expanded clone.

TRBJ2-1 TRBV28 - many CASSLSSLGAQFF TGTGCCAGCAGTTTAAGTTCGCTAGGGGCACAGTTCTTC
TRBJ1-5 TRBV19 - many CASSILLNQPQHF TGTGCCAGTAGTATCCTCCTCAATCAGCCCCAGCATTTT
TRBJ2-4 TRBV28 TRBD1 many CASSFRAGQGALAKNIQYF TGTGCCAGCAGTTTCCGGGCGGGTCAGGGGGCTTTAGCCAAAAACATTCAGTACTTC
TRBJ2-1 TRBV7-9 - few CASSSSGTNEQFF TGTGCCAGCAGCTCCTCCGGGACCAATGAGCAGTTCTTC
TRBJ1-4 TRBV7-2 - few CASSLGVATNEKLFF TGTGCCAGCAGCTTAGGCGTTGCAACTAATGAAAAACTGTTTTTT
TRBJ1-1 TRBV20-1 TRBD1 many CSARDPGTVDTEAFF TGCAGTGCTAGAGATCCCGGGACAGTTGACACTGAAGCTTTCTTT
TRBJ1-2 TRBV28 - many CASGPPINYGYTF TGTGCCAGCGGCCCCCCGATAAACTATGGCTACACCTTC
TRBJ2-7 TRBV14 - many CASSQEVYEQYF TGTGCCAGCAGCCAAGAGGTCTACGAGCAGTACTTC
TRBJ2-5 TRBV7-2 - - CASSLAGPAETQYF TGTGCCAGCAGCTTAGCGGGCCCAGCGGAGACCCAGTACTTC
TRBJ2-2 TRBV6-5 TRBD1 few CASSVGQGAPPGGELFF TGTGCCAGCAGTGTCGGACAGGGGGCTCCTCCAGGCGGGGAGCTGTTTTTT
TRBJ2-1 TRBV18 - many CASSPQGDEQFF TGTGCCAGCTCGCCCCAGGGCGATGAGCAGTTCTTC
TRBJ2-1 TRBV27 - many CASSLPGPYNEQFF TGTGCCAGCAGTTTACCGGGTCCCTACAATGAGCAGTTCTTC
TRBJ2-4 TRBV5-1 TRBD1 many CASSLETGVGNIQYF TGCGCCAGCAGCTTGGAAACAGGGGTCGGAAACATTCAGTACTTC
TRBJ1-6 TRBV10-3 - many CAISETRDNSPLHF TGTGCCATCAGTGAGACCAGGGATAATTCACCCCTCCACTTT
TRBJ2-7 TRBV3-1 - many CASSLLFEKQYF TGTGCCAGCAGCCTCCTTTTTGAGAAGCAGTACTTC
TRBJ1-2 TRBV6-5 - many CASSYGDSDGYTF TGTGCCAGCAGCTACGGGGATTCTGATGGCTACACCTTC
TRBJ1-2 TRBV7-9 - many CASSLVAGLGYTF TGTGCCAGCAGCTTAGTCGCAGGGCTCGGCTACACCTTC
TRBJ1-1 TRBV10-3 TRBD1 many CAIGPQGDTEAFF TGTGCCATCGGGCCTCAGGGGGACACTGAAGCTTTCTTT
TRBJ2-2 TRBV5-4 TRBD2 - CASSPRRAGVTGELFF TGTGCCAGCAGCCCGAGGAGGGCGGGAGTCACCGGGGAGCTGTTTTTT
TRBJ1-2 TRBV3-1 - many CASSQGNYGYTF TGTGCCAGCAGCCAGGGGAACTATGGCTACACCTTC
TRBJ2-3 TRBV20-1 TRBD2 many CSARGVSGGRTDTQYF TGCAGTGCTAGAGGCGTTAGCGGGGGTAGGACAGATACGCAGTATTTT
TRBJ2-7 TRBV6-2/TRBV6-3 TRBD1 few CASKGQGGSHEQYF TGTGCCAGCAAGGGACAGGGTGGTTCCCACGAGCAGTACTTC
TRBJ1-2 TRBV7-9 - many CASSDVTYGYTF TGTGCCAGCAGCGATGTGACCTATGGCTACACCTTC
TRBJ2-5 TRBV19 - many CASSGRSEETQYF TGTGCCAGTAGTGGGAGGTCCGAAGAGACCCAGTACTTC
TRBJ2-1 TRBV11-2 TRBD2 - CASSLMLAGRNEQFF TGTGCCAGCAGCTTAATGTTAGCGGGACGTAATGAGCAGTTCTTC
TRBJ2-1 TRBV10-1 TRBD1 many CASTPGQPGDEQFF TGCGCCAGCACCCCGGGACAGCCAGGGGATGAGCAGTTCTTC
TRBJ2-5 TRBV7-2 - many CASSYRGMETQYF TGTGCCAGCAGCTATAGGGGGATGGAGACCCAGTACTTC
TRBJ2-3 TRBV5-1 - many CASSLEGRASTDTQYF TGCGCCAGCAGCTTGGAGGGCCGCGCTAGCACAGATACGCAGTATTTT
TRBJ2-5 TRBV15 - many CATSSKGSPETQYF TGTGCCACCAGCAGTAAAGGGAGTCCGGAGACCCAGTACTTC
TRBJ2-3 TRBV5-1 TRBD1 - CASSPGQGMSTDTQYF TGCGCCAGCAGTCCCGGACAGGGTATGAGCACAGATACGCAGTATTTT
TRBJ1-2 TRBV4-1 - - CASSPREVGSGGYTF TGCGCCAGCAGCCCCCGGGAGGTGGGGTCCGGTGGCTACACCTTC
TRBJ2-1 TRBV12-3/TRBV12-4 - few CASRSTTAGEQFF TGTGCCAGCAGATCAACTACGGCCGGTGAGCAGTTCTTC
TRBJ2-1 TRBV10-3 TRBD2 many CAIEREGSFGNEQFF TGTGCCATCGAGCGGGAGGGAAGTTTTGGCAATGAGCAGTTCTTC
TRBJ2-3 TRBV30 - many CAWSAIGADTQYF TGTGCCTGGAGTGCCATAGGGGCAGATACGCAGTATTTT
TRBJ2-7 TRBV20-1 TRBD2 many CSASGLAVSYEQYF TGCAGTGCTAGTGGCCTAGCGGTCTCCTACGAGCAGTACTTC
TRBJ1-2 TRBV5-4 - - CASSSGLAGYGYTF TGTGCCAGCAGTTCCGGGCTGGCGGGCTATGGCTACACCTTC
TRBJ2-2 TRBV11-3 - many CASSLDWTNTGELFF TGTGCCAGCAGCTTAGATTGGACGAACACCGGGGAGCTGTTTTTT
TRBJ1-4 TRBV15 TRBD1 few CATRRGLNEKLFF TGTGCCACCAGGAGGGGGCTAAATGAAAAACTGTTTTTT
TRBJ1-1 TRBV29-1 - many CSYGTDYHMNTEAFF TGCAGCTACGGGACGGACTACCACATGAACACTGAAGCTTTCTTT
TRBJ2-7 TRBV10-3 - many CAIRGTVIYEQYF TGTGCCATACGGGGGACAGTAATCTACGAGCAGTACTTC
TRBJ2-7 TRBV9 - many CASSVGGAQGNEQYF TGTGCCAGCAGCGTAGGGGGGGCGCAGGGGAACGAGCAGTACTTC
TRBJ2-3 TRBV20-1 - many CSAASLKISGDTQYF TGCAGTGCCGCGTCCCTAAAGATTTCTGGGGATACGCAGTATTTT
TRBJ1-3 TRBV20-1 - many CSAEGNSGNTIYF TGCAGTGCTGAGGGGAACTCTGGAAACACCATATATTTT
TRBJ2-1 TRBV6-5 - many CASSRQSSYNEQFF TGTGCCAGCAGTAGACAGAGCTCCTACAATGAGCAGTTCTTC
TRBJ1-1 TRBV29-1 TRBD1 many CSVGDSGLLEAFF TGCAGCGTTGGGGACAGCGGACTACTTGAAGCTTTCTTT
TRBJ2-7 TRBV20-1 - many CSASVGEYGREQYF TGCAGTGCTAGTGTGGGGGAGTACGGTCGCGAGCAGTACTTC
TRBJ1-1 TRBV28 - many CASSFPPPGAAAYIEAFF TGTGCCAGCAGTTTTCCCCCCCCCGGGGCCGCGGCGTATATAGAAGCTTTCTTT
TRBJ2-5 TRBV5-1 - many CASSWEDYNQETQYF TGCGCCAGCAGCTGGGAGGACTACAACCAAGAGACCCAGTACTTC
TRBJ1-2 TRBV3-1 - many CASSQVGQGHGYTF TGTGCCAGCAGCCAAGTGGGGCAGGGTCATGGCTACACCTTC
TRBJ1-5 TRBV6-2/TRBV6-3 - many CASRDVRTATDQPQHF TGTGCCAGCAGGGATGTAAGGACAGCGACTGATCAGCCCCAGCATTTT
TRBJ2-3 TRBV5-1 - few CASSLEFRQGPLTSTDTQYF TGCGCCAGCAGCTTGGAATTTAGGCAGGGCCCTCTTACTAGCACAGATACGCAGTATTTT
TRBJ1-2 TRBV12-3/TRBV12-4 - many CASSLSASRTYGYTF TGTGCCAGCAGTTTATCGGCCAGCAGGACCTATGGCTACACCTTC